Listed below are T cell receptor beta chains from one sample, sequenced in a study of T cell responses to AZD1222 COVID-19 vaccine. Sequencing was performed with immunoSEQ multiplex PCR; in TCRdb, only in-frame clones are kept and a portion is missing. The table includes around 180,000 clones, roughly 92% detected once. Sequencing was performed on peripheral blood, taken 28 days after the second AZD1222 dose. All receptors come from an adult who received the AZD1222 COVID-19 vaccine. CDR3s include the opening cysteine and the closing phenylalanine or tryptophan. A D gene is named only where the DNA matches it firmly. Only part of the rows carry a size: once, few, many, or a class if the clone is expanded.

V: TRBV19
J: TRBJ2-3
size: NA
D: TRBD1
CDR3: CASSIGTGFTDTQYF
DNA: TGTGCCAGTAGTATTGGGACAGGGTTCACAGATACGCAGTATTTT

V: TRBV7-9
J: TRBJ2-5
size: NA
D: TRBD2
CDR3: CASSLPLGLADEETQYF
DNA: TGTGCCAGCAGCTTACCACTGGGACTAGCGGACGAAGAGACCCAGTACTTC

V: TRBV4-3
J: TRBJ2-4
size: NA
D: TRBD2
CDR3: CASSQYPTSGGLRGKNIQYF
DNA: TGCGCCAGCAGCCAATACCCCACTAGCGGGGGCCTGCGTGGCAAAAACATTCAGTACTTC

V: TRBV19
J: TRBJ2-2
size: NA
D: NA
CDR3: CASSIAGNTGELFF
DNA: TGTGCCAGTAGTATAGCGGGAAACACCGGGGAGCTGTTTTTT

V: TRBV19
J: TRBJ2-1
size: NA
D: TRBD2
CDR3: CASTLTSGGLDEQFF
DNA: TGTGCCAGTACTCTGACTAGCGGCGGGTTGGATGAGCAGTTCTTC

V: TRBV7-9
J: TRBJ1-1
size: NA
D: TRBD1
CDR3: CASSPKLRQGNEAFF
DNA: TGTGCCAGCAGCCCGAAGCTTCGACAGGGCAACGAAGCTTTCTTT

V: TRBV28
J: TRBJ1-6
size: NA
D: NA
CDR3: CASSTSSYNSPLHF
DNA: TGTGCCAGCAGTACTAGCTCCTATAATTCACCCCTCCACTTT

V: TRBV2
J: TRBJ1-6
size: NA
D: NA
CDR3: CASSPQDSQNSPLHF
DNA: TGTGCCAGCAGTCCCCAAGACAGTCAAAATTCACCCCTCCACTTT

V: TRBV2
J: TRBJ2-5
size: NA
D: TRBD1
CDR3: CASSDPGTGYRFSIAETQYF
DNA: TGTGCCAGCAGTGACCCCGGGACAGGTTACCGCTTTTCCATTGCAGAGACCCAGTACTTC

V: TRBV6-1
J: TRBJ1-2
size: NA
D: NA
CDR3: CASSELGDGGYGYTF
DNA: TGTGCCAGCAGTGAACTTGGGGACGGCGGCTATGGCTACACCTTC

V: TRBV7-3
J: TRBJ2-1
size: NA
D: NA
CDR3: CASSSPTGASIKFF
DNA: TGTGCCAGCAGCTCGCCGACGGGGGCCAGTATAAAGTTCTTC

V: TRBV3-1/TRBV3-2
J: TRBJ1-5
size: NA
D: NA
CDR3: CASGSRNQPQHF
DNA: TGTGCCAGCGGTTCCCGCAATCAGCCCCAGCATTTT

V: TRBV18
J: TRBJ1-2
size: NA
D: TRBD1
CDR3: CASSLGQGSLYGYTF
DNA: TGTGCCAGCTCACTGGGACAGGGTTCGTTGTATGGCTACACCTTC

V: TRBV28
J: TRBJ2-2
size: NA
D: TRBD1
CDR3: CASSPIRGHTGELFF
DNA: TGTGCCAGCAGTCCTATCAGGGGGCACACCGGGGAGCTGTTTTTT

V: TRBV9
J: TRBJ1-1
size: NA
D: TRBD1
CDR3: CASSVGGQVDTEAFF
DNA: TGTGCCAGCAGCGTAGGGGGACAGGTAGACACTGAAGCTTTCTTT

V: TRBV5-5
J: TRBJ2-2
size: NA
D: NA
CDR3: CASSLVQGFSGELFF
DNA: TGTGCCAGCAGCTTGGTGCAGGGCTTCTCCGGGGAGCTGTTTTTT

V: TRBV7-6
J: TRBJ2-7
size: NA
D: TRBD2
CDR3: CASSSGLAGVTEQYF
DNA: TGTGCCAGCAGCTCAGGACTAGCGGGAGTAACCGAGCAGTACTTC

V: TRBV4-3
J: TRBJ1-1
size: once
D: NA
CDR3: CASSHGTEAFF
DNA: TGCGCCAGCAGCCACGGTACTGAAGCTTTCTTT

V: TRBV18
J: TRBJ1-2
size: NA
D: NA
CDR3: CASSPPARVFGYTF
DNA: TGTGCCAGCTCACCACCGGCCAGGGTGTTTGGCTACACCTTC

V: TRBV9
J: TRBJ1-5
size: NA
D: NA
CDR3: CASSGGQVNQPQHF
DNA: TGTGCCAGCAGCGGCGGGCAGGTCAATCAGCCCCAGCATTTT

V: TRBV27
J: TRBJ2-3
size: NA
D: NA
CDR3: CASSLAGLDTQYF
DNA: TGTGCCAGCAGTTTGGCAGGGTTAGATACGCAGTATTTT

V: TRBV19
J: TRBJ2-7
size: NA
D: TRBD2
CDR3: CASSAQTSGAYEQYF
DNA: TGTGCCAGTAGTGCCCAGACTAGCGGGGCATACGAGCAGTACTTC

V: TRBV18
J: TRBJ1-5
size: NA
D: NA
CDR3: CASSPRSGQNDPYSNQPQHF
DNA: TGTGCCAGCTCACCACGCTCGGGACAAAACGACCCTTATAGCAATCAGCCCCAGCATTTT

V: TRBV28
J: TRBJ1-1
size: once
D: TRBD1
CDR3: CASSLNTGGGYTEAFF
DNA: TGTGCCAGCAGTTTAAACACAGGGGGAGGGTACACTGAAGCTTTCTTT

V: TRBV7-9
J: TRBJ2-2
size: NA
D: NA
CDR3: CASTYSATGELFF
DNA: TGTGCCAGCACCTATTCTGCCACCGGGGAGCTGTTTTTT

V: TRBV6-5
J: TRBJ2-6
size: NA
D: NA
CDR3: CASRRPSTGANVLTF
DNA: TGTGCCAGCAGACGACCTTCGACAGGGGCCAACGTCCTGACTTTC

V: TRBV5-4
J: TRBJ1-1
size: once
D: NA
CDR3: CASSPGGWRRTEAFF
DNA: TGTGCCAGCAGCCCTGGCGGATGGAGGCGCACTGAAGCTTTCTTT

V: TRBV6-5
J: TRBJ1-3
size: NA
D: NA
CDR3: CASSYSGGSGNTIYF
DNA: TGTGCCAGCAGTTACTCAGGGGGATCTGGAAACACCATATATTTT

V: TRBV19
J: TRBJ1-6
size: NA
D: TRBD1
CDR3: CASSRGGDSPLHF
DNA: TGTGCCAGTAGTAGAGGGGGCGACTCACCCCTCCACTTT

V: TRBV28
J: TRBJ1-2
size: NA
D: NA
CDR3: CASKEAAYYGYTF
DNA: TGTGCCAGCAAGGAAGCCGCCTACTATGGCTACACCTTC

V: TRBV5-1
J: TRBJ1-3
size: NA
D: NA
CDR3: CASSRDSGNTIYF
DNA: TGCGCCAGCAGCAGGGACTCTGGAAACACCATATATTTT

V: TRBV3-1/TRBV3-2
J: TRBJ1-2
size: NA
D: NA
CDR3: CASSQVLGYGYTF
DNA: TGTGCCAGCAGCCAGGTTTTGGGCTATGGCTACACCTTC

V: TRBV24-1
J: TRBJ2-1
size: few
D: TRBD2
CDR3: CATTSGGLAGSEQFF
DNA: TGTGCCACCACTTCGGGGGGACTAGCGGGAAGTGAGCAGTTCTTC

V: TRBV3-1/TRBV3-2
J: TRBJ2-5
size: NA
D: NA
CDR3: CASSQVRETQYF
DNA: TGTGCCAGCAGCCAAGTCAGGGAGACCCAGTACTTC

V: TRBV21-1
J: TRBJ2-7
size: NA
D: NA
CDR3: CASYRSPVEQYF
DNA: TGTGCCAGCTACCGAAGTCCCGTCGAGCAGTACTTC

V: TRBV27
J: TRBJ2-7
size: NA
D: NA
CDR3: CASSVSRQLPYEQYF
DNA: TGTGCCAGCTCAGTTTCACGACAGCTTCCCTACGAGCAGTACTTC

V: TRBV5-1
J: TRBJ2-1
size: once
D: TRBD2
CDR3: CASGSSGRGNEQFF
DNA: TGCGCCAGTGGATCTAGCGGGAGGGGGAATGAGCAGTTCTTC

V: TRBV15
J: TRBJ1-1
size: once
D: NA
CDR3: CATSRDERANTEAFF
DNA: TGTGCCACCAGCAGAGATGAGAGGGCGAACACTGAAGCTTTCTTT

V: TRBV5-4
J: TRBJ2-7
size: NA
D: NA
CDR3: CASSLEGGVAYEQYF
DNA: TGTGCCAGCAGCTTGGAGGGGGGAGTGGCCTACGAGCAGTACTTC

V: TRBV7-9
J: TRBJ1-2
size: NA
D: TRBD1
CDR3: CASSTEGQANYGYTF
DNA: TGTGCCAGCAGCACGGAGGGACAGGCTAACTATGGCTACACCTTC

V: TRBV5-1
J: TRBJ2-5
size: NA
D: TRBD1
CDR3: CASSLVGTGGETQYF
DNA: TGCGCCAGCAGCTTGGTTGGGACAGGGGGAGAGACCCAGTACTTC

V: TRBV7-3
J: TRBJ1-6
size: NA
D: NA
CDR3: CASSVTGRNSPLHF
DNA: TGTGCCAGCAGCGTAACAGGGAGGAATTCACCCCTCCACTTT

V: TRBV7-2
J: TRBJ1-4
size: NA
D: TRBD1
CDR3: CASSWGSGTGAEKLFF
DNA: TGTGCCAGCAGCTGGGGTTCCGGGACAGGGGCTGAAAAACTGTTTTTT

V: TRBV5-1
J: TRBJ2-1
size: NA
D: NA
CDR3: CASSFGDGYNEQFF
DNA: TGCGCCAGCAGCTTTGGGGACGGCTACAATGAGCAGTTCTTC

V: TRBV9
J: TRBJ2-1
size: NA
D: NA
CDR3: CASSVGDSGYNEQFF
DNA: TGTGCCAGCAGCGTAGGTGATAGTGGTTACAATGAGCAGTTCTTC

V: TRBV9
J: TRBJ1-2
size: NA
D: NA
CDR3: CASSPGVRLDYGYTF
DNA: TGTGCCAGCAGCCCAGGGGTTCGGCTGGACTATGGCTACACCTTC

V: TRBV20-1
J: TRBJ2-7
size: NA
D: NA
CDR3: CSASSGYSYEQYF
DNA: TGCAGTGCTAGTTCGGGGTACTCCTACGAGCAGTACTTC

V: TRBV28
J: TRBJ2-3
size: NA
D: TRBD1
CDR3: CASSPGLRGQGTDTQYF
DNA: TGTGCCAGCAGTCCCGGGCTCAGGGGACAGGGCACAGATACGCAGTATTTT